Listed here is a single TCR beta chain. The antigen is not known. This sample was included in a study of CD8 T cells in Susac syndrome. The study's findings and limits: Regarding the TCR sequencing and HLA analysis, the study admitted that a relatively small number of individuals were involved.

From germline, CDR1 is SQVTM and CDR2 ANQGSEA. The CDR3 extends over 14 amino acids. V dropped 5 bases and J dropped 4 bases, with 17 bases sitting between them. An input of 0.5 to 1 ug of RNA was subjected to reverse transcription using random hexamers. TCRdb re-derived calls from the immunoSEQ multiplex PCR reads in MiXCR, one entry per CDR3 protein. The repertoire holds 50,000 to 55,000 distinct CDR3 sequences, with approximately 95% as singletons. The V and J genes are TRBV29-1 and TRBJ2-5; the D call may be TRBD1 or TRBD2 (6 bases each). The sequenced sample was CD8+ T cells from PBMCs. The receptor comes from a human donor with Susac syndrome. The CDR3 region has the DNA TGCAGCGTTAACTACGGGGGCCTCGGAGAGACCCAGTACTTC. Translation: CSVNYGGLGETQYF.